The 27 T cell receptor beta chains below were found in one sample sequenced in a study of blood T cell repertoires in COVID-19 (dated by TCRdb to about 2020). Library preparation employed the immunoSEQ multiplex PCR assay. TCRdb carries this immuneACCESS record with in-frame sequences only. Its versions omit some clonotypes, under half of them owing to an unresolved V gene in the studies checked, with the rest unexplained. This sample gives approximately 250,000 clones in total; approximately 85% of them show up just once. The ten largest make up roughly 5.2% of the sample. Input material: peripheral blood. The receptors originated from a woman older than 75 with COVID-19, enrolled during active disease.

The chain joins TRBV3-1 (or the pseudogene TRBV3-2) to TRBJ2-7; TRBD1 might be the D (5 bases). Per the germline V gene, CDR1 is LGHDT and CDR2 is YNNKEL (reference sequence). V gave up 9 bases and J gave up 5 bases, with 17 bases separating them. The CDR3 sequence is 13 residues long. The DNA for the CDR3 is TGTGCCAGGTGCAGGGTGCAATTGGACGAGCAGTACTTC. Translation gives CARCRVQLDEQYF.

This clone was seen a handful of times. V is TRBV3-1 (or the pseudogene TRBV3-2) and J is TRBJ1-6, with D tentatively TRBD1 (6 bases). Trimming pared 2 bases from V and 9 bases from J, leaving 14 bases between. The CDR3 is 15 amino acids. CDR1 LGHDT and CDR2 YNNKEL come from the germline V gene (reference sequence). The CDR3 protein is CASSQLSGGGSPLHF. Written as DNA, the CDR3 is TGTGCCAGCAGCCAACTTTCGGGGGGCGGTTCACCCCTCCACTTT.

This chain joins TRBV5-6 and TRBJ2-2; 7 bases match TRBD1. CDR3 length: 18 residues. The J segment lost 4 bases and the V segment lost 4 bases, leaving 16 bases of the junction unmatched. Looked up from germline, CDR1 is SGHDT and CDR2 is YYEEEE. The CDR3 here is CASSPLALQGLGTGELFF. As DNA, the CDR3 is TGTGCCAGCAGCCCCCTAGCCCTACAGGGGCTCGGCACCGGGGAGCTGTTTTTT.

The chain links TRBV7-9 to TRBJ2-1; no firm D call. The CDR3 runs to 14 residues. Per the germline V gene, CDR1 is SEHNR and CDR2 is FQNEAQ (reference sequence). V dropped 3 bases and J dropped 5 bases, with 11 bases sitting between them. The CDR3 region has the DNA TGTGCCAGCAGCTTTGGCGGCAGAGACAATGAGCAGTTCTTC. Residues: CASSFGGRDNEQFF.

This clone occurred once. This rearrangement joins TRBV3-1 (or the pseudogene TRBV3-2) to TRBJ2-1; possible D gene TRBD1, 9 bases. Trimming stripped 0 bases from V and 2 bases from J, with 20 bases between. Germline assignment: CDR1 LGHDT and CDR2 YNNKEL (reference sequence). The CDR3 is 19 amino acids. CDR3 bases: TGTGCCAGCAGCCAAGATCGGGGGGGACAGGGAGCAACCTACAATGAGCAGTTCTTC. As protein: CASSQDRGGQGATYNEQFF.

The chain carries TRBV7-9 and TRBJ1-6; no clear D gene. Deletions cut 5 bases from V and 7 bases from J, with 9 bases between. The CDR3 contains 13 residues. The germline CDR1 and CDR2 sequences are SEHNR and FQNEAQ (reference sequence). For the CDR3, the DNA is TGTGCCAGCAGCCTTCAGATCAATTCACCCCTCCACTTT. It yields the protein CASSLQINSPLHF.

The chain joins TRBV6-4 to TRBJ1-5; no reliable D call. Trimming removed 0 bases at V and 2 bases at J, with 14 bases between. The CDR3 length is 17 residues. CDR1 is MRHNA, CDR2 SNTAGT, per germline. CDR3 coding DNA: TGTGCCAGCAGTGACTCGAAGTTCCAAGGAGGCAATCAGCCCCAGCATTTT. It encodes CASSDSKFQGGNQPQHF.

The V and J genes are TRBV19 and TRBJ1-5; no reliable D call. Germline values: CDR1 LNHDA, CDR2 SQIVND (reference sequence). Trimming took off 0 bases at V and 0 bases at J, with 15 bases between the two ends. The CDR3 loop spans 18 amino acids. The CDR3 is CASSIETTLRYSNQPQHF. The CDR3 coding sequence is TGTGCCAGTAGTATAGAAACCACGTTACGGTATAGCAATCAGCCCCAGCATTTT.

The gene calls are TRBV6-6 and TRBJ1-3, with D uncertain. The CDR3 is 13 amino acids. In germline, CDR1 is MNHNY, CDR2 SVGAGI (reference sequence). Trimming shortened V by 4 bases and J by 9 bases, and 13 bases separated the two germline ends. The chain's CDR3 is CASSSYPKSTIYF. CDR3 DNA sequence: TGTGCCAGCAGTTCGTATCCCAAGAGCACCATATATTTT.

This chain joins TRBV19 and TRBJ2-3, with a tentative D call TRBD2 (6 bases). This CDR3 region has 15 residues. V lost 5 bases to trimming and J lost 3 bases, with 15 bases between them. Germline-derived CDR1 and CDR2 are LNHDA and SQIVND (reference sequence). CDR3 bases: TGTGCCAGTAGTCTCCCCGGGACTCTTACAGATACGCAGTATTTT. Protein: CASSLPGTLTDTQYF.

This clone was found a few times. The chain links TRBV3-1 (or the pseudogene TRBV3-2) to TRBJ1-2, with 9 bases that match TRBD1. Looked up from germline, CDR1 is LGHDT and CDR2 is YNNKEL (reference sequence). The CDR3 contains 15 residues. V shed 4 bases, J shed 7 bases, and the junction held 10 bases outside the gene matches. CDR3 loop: CASSLTGQGPGGYTF. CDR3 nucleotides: TGTGCCAGCAGCCTCACGGGACAGGGACCTGGTGGCTACACCTTC.

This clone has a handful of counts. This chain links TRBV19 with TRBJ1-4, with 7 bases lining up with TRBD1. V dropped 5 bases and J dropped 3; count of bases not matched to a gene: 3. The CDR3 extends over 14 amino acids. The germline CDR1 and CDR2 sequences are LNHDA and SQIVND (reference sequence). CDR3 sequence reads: CASSFTGANEKLFF. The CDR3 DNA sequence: TGTGCCAGTAGTTTTACAGGGGCTAATGAAAAACTGTTTTTT.

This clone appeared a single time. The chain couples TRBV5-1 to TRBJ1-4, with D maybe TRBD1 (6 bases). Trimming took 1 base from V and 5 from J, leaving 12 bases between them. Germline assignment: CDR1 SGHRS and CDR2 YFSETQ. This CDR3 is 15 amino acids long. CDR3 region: CASSLQGLGNEKLFF. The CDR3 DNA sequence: TGCGCCAGCAGCTTGCAGGGGCTGGGGAATGAAAAACTGTTTTTT.

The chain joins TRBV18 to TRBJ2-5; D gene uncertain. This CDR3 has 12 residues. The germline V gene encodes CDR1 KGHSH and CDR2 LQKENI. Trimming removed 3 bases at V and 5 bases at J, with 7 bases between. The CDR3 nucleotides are TGTGCCAGCTCACCTCAACAGGAGACCCAGTACTTC. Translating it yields CASSPQQETQYF.

The CDR3 nucleotides are TGTGCCAGCAGTTCCGCGGACAGGGAGAGTGGGAGCAATCAGCCCCAGCATTTT. Its protein product is CASSSADRESGSNQPQHF. The rearrangement links TRBV27 to TRBJ1-5, with TRBD1 matching 8 bases. The germline CDR1 and CDR2 sequences are MNHEY and SMNVEV (reference sequence). The CDR3 contains 18 residues. Germline trimming cut 4 bases from V and 1 base from J; bases unmatched to any gene: 12.

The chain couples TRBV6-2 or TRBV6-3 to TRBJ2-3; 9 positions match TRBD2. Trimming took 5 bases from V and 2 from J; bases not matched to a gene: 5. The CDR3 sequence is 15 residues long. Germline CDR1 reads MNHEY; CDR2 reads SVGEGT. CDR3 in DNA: TGTGCCAGCAGTAACCTAGCGGGGTTCACAGATACGCAGTATTTT. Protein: CASSNLAGFTDTQYF.

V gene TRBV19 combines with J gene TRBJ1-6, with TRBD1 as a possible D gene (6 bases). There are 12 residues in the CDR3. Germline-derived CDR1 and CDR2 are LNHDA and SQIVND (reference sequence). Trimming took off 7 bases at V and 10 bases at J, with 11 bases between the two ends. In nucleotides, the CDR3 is TGTGCCAGTAACACAGGGAGATCACCCCTCCACTTT. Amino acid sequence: CASNTGRSPLHF.

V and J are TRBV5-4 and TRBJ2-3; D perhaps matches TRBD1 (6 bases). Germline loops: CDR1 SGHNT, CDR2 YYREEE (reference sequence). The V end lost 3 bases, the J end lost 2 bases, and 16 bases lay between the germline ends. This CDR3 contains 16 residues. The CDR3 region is CASSSYQTGPTDTQYF. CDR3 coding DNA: TGTGCCAGCAGCTCGTACCAGACAGGTCCCACAGATACGCAGTATTTT.

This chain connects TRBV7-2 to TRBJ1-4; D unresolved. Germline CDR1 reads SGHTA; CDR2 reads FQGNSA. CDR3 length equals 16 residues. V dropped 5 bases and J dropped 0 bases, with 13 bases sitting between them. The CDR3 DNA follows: TGTGCCAGCAGCGCCGTCGTAGGAGCAACTAATGAAAAACTGTTTTTT. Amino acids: CASSAVVGATNEKLFF.

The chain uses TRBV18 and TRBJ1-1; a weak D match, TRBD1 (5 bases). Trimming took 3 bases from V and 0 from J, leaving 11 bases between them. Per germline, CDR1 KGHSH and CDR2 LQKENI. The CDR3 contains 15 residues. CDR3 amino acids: CASSPTTAMNTEAFF. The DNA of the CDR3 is TGTGCCAGCTCACCGACGACAGCCATGAACACTGAAGCTTTCTTT.

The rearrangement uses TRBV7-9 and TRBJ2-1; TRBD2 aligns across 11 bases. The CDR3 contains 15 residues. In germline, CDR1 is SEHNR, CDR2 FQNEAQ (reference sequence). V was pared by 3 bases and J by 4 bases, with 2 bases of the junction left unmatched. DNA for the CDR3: TGTGCCAGCAGCTTTAGCGGGGGGGGTTACAATGAGCAGTTCTTC. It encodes CASSFSGGGYNEQFF.

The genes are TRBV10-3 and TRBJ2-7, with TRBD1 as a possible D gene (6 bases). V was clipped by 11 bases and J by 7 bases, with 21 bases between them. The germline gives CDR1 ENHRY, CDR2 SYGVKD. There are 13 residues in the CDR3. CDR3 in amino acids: CAARDPGAGEQYV. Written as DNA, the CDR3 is TGTGCCGCCAGGGATCCAGGGGCTGGGGAGCAGTACGTC.

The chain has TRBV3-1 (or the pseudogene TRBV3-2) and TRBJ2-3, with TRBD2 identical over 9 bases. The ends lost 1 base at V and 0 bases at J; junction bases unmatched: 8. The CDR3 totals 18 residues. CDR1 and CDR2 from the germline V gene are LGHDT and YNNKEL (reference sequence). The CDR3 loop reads CASSQVLASGESTDTQYF. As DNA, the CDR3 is TGTGCCAGCAGCCAAGTTCTGGCTAGCGGGGAGAGCACAGATACGCAGTATTTT.

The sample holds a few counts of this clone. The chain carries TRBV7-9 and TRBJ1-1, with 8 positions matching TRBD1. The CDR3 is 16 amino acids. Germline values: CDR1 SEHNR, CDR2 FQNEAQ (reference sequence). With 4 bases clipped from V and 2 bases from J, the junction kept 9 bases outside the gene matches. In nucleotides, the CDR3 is TGTGCCAGCAGCTCCTCGACAGGGGTTTTAAACACTGAAGCTTTCTTT. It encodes CASSSSTGVLNTEAFF.

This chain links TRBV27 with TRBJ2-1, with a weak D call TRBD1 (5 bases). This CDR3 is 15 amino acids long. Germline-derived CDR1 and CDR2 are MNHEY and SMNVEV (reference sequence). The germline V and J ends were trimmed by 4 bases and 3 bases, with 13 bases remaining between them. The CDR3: CASSSGNPLYNEQFF. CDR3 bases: TGTGCCAGCAGTTCAGGGAATCCACTCTACAATGAGCAGTTCTTC.

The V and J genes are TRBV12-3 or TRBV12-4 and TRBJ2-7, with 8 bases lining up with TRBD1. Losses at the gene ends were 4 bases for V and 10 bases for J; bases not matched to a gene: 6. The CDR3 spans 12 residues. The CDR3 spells CASSYGQGTQYV. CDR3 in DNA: TGTGCCAGCAGTTACGGACAGGGTACTCAGTACGTC.

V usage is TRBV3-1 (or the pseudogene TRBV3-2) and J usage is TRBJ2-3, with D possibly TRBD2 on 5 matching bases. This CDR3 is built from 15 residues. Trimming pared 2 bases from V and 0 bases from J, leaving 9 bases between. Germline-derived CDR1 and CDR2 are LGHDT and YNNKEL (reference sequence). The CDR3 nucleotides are TGTGCCAGCAGCCAATTCCGGACTAGCACAGATACGCAGTATTTT. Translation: CASSQFRTSTDTQYF.